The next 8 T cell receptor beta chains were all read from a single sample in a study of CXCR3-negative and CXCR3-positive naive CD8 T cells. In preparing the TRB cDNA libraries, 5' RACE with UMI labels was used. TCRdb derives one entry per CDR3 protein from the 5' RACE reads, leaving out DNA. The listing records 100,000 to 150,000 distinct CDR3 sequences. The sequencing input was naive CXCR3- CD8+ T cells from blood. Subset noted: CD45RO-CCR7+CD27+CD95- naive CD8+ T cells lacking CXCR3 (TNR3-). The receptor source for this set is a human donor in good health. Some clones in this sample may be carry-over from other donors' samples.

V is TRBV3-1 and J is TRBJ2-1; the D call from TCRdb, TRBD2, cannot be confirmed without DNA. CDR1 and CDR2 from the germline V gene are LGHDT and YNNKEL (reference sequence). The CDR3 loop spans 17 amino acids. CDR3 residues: CASSQEWRSAGGHEQFF.

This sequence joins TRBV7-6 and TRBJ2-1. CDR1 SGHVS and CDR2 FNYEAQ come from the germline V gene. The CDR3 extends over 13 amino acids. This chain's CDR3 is CASSLAPYNEQFF.

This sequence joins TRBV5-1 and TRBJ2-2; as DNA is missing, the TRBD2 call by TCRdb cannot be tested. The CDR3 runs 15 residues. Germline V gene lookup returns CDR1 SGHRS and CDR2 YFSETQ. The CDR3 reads CASSPSAGSTGELFF.

CDR3: CASSLDNKQFF. The chain joins TRBV7-8 to TRBJ2-1. From germline, CDR1 is SGHVS and CDR2 FQNEAQ. The CDR3 spans 11 residues.

The chain's CDR3 is CSARSDGQNTEAFF. V gene TRBV20-1 combines with J gene TRBJ1-1. In germline, CDR1 is DFQATT, CDR2 SNEGSKA (reference sequence). CDR3 length: 14 amino acids.

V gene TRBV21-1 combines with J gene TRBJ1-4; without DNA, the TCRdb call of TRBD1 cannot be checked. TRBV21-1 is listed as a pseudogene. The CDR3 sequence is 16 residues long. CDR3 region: CASSIRIKRDSEKLFF.

The CDR3: CASSHPAGGTYEQYF. The J gene is TRBJ2-7, the V gene TRBV4-1; TCRdb's assignment of TRBD2 cannot be checked, as there is no DNA. The CDR3 covers 15 residues. CDR1 and CDR2 (germline): MGHRA, YSYEKL.

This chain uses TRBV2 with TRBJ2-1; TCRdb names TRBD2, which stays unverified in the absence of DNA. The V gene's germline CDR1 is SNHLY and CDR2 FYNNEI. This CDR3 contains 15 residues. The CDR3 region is CASSNLTWTSGEQFF. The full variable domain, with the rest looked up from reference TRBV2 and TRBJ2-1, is EPEVTQTPSHQVTQMGQEVILRCVPISNHLYFYWYRQILGQKVEFLVSFYNNEISEKSEIFDDQFSVERPDGSNFTLKIRSTKLEDSAMYFCASSNLTWTSGEQFFGPGTRLTVL.